A selection of T cell receptor beta chains follows, all from one sample in a study of OX40 agonist ivuxolimab in advanced cancers. Only in-frame clones appear in the TCRdb table, and some are missing; sequencing was by immunoSEQ multiplex PCR. The sample consists of some 60,000 clones, around 81% of them appearing once. Material: CD4+ or CD8+ T cells sorted from blood, obtained in a trial of the OX40 agonist ivuxolimab. These receptors came from an adult with an advanced solid tumor such as melanoma, head and neck, liver or kidney cancer. Both conserved end residues are part of each CDR3. A D gene is named only where the DNA matches it firmly. Expanded clones are given a class, and other clones once, few, many or no size at all.

TRBV10-3,.,TRBJ2-4,.,TGTGCCACCAAAGCTGGGGAGGACATTCAGTACTTC,CATKAGEDIQYF
TRBV4-1,.,TRBJ2-7,TRBD2,TGCGCCAGCAGCCCCAGCGGGAGAGACGGAGCCTACGAGCAGTACTTC,CASSPSGRDGAYEQYF
TRBV6-5,.,TRBJ1-2,.,TGTGCCAGCAGTTACTCCCTCAATCCTGAGCCACATGGCTACACCTTC,CASSYSLNPEPHGYTF
TRBV5-5,.,TRBJ1-5,TRBD1,TGTGCCAGCAGCTTGAGCGGGACAGATCAGCCCCAGCATTTT,CASSLSGTDQPQHF
TRBV5-6,.,TRBJ1-6,TRBD1,TGTGCCATCTTAGGGGGCTATTCACCCCTCCACTTT,CAILGGYSPLHF
TRBV28,once,TRBJ1-1,TRBD1,TGTGCCAGCAGCACGGGACAGGTGAACACTGAAGCTTTCTTT,CASSTGQVNTEAFF
TRBV5-5,.,TRBJ2-7,TRBD1,TGTGCCAGCACCCTGAGGACAGGGCATCCCTACGAGCAGTACTTC,CASTLRTGHPYEQYF
TRBV7-9,few,TRBJ1-2,.,TGTGCCAGCAGCCCGGACAGCTATGGCTACACCTTC,CASSPDSYGYTF
TRBV18,.,TRBJ2-3,.,TGTGCCAGCTTGAAAGAATCCACAGATACGCAGTATTTT,CASLKESTDTQYF
TRBV13,.,TRBJ2-5,TRBD2,TGTGCCAGCAGCTCGACTAGCGGGCTACAAGAGACCCAGTACTTC,CASSSTSGLQETQYF
TRBV2,.,TRBJ2-1,TRBD2,TGTGCCAGCAGCGCCACTAGCGGGGGAAACAATGAGCAGTTCTTC,CASSATSGGNNEQFF
TRBV10-2,.,TRBJ2-2,TRBD1,TGCGCCAGCAATCGGGACAGGGAGACCGGGGAGCTGTTTTTT,CASNRDRETGELFF
TRBV10-3,.,TRBJ2-7,TRBD1,TGTGCCATCAGTGAGCCGGGACAGGGGGCGAGTGACGAGCAGTACTTC,CAISEPGQGASDEQYF
TRBV4-1,.,TRBJ2-6,TRBD1,TGCGCCAGCAGCCCTCGAGAGGGGGCGCGGGGGGCCAACGTCCTGACTTTC,CASSPREGARGANVLTF
TRBV7-9,.,TRBJ1-3,.,TGTGCCAGCAGCTTGCCCGGGCAGCGGATACCGACCATATATTTT,CASSLPGQRIPTIYF
TRBV4-1,.,TRBJ2-2,.,TGCGCCAGCAGCCAAGACCAGGGGAGGGGGCGTTGGTCCGGGGAGCTGTTTTTT,CASSQDQGRGRWSGELFF
TRBV9,.,TRBJ1-2,.,TGTGCCAGCAGCGGCAGCAGGCTACACTATGGCTACACCTTC,CASSGSRLHYGYTF
TRBV10-3,.,TRBJ1-2,TRBD1,TGTGCCATCAGTGCGGGACAGGGCGAAGATGGCTACACCTTC,CAISAGQGEDGYTF
TRBV25-1,.,TRBJ2-7,TRBD1,TGTGCCACCTCACGGACAGGGGGCTTCGGCGAGCAGTACTTC,CATSRTGGFGEQYF
TRBV6-9,.,TRBJ2-7,.,TGTGCCACCACTTCCAAGACGGCCTTCTACGAGCAGTACTTC,CATTSKTAFYEQYF
TRBV6-5,.,TRBJ1-1,TRBD1,TGTGCCAGCAGTTACATGGGACAGTACACTGAAGCTTTCTTT,CASSYMGQYTEAFF
TRBV19,.,TRBJ2-7,.,TGTGCCAGTAGCCGCGGGGGAGGGGGCTCCTACGAGCAGTACTTC,CASSRGGGGSYEQYF
TRBV28,.,TRBJ1-4,TRBD1,TGTGCCAGCAGTTCCCCAGGGGGGACTAATGAAAAACTGTTTTTT,CASSSPGGTNEKLFF
TRBV2,.,TRBJ1-2,.,TGTGCCAGCAGACAGGGACACTATGGCTACACCTTC,CASRQGHYGYTF
TRBV11-2,once,TRBJ2-7,.,TGTGCCAGCAGCTCGGTACGGTGGCGGGACGAGCAGTACTTC,CASSSVRWRDEQYF
TRBV6-5,.,TRBJ1-2,.,TGTGCCAGCAGTAGGGACGGCCTCTATGGCTACACCTTC,CASSRDGLYGYTF
TRBV28,.,TRBJ1-3,.,TGTGCCAGCAGTTTACTCCCCCGCAGCTCTGGAAACACCATATATTTT,CASSLLPRSSGNTIYF
TRBV28,.,TRBJ2-7,TRBD1,TGTGCCAGCAGTCTCGGGACAGGGGTGGCCGAGCAGTACTTC,CASSLGTGVAEQYF
TRBV19,.,TRBJ2-7,.,TGTGCCAGTAGTATAGGCCTCACCGCGCAGTACTTC,CASSIGLTAQYF
TRBV10-1,.,TRBJ2-3,TRBD2,TGCGCCAGCAGTGGGTTAGCGGGAGATCCTTCAGATACGCAGTATTTT,CASSGLAGDPSDTQYF
TRBV12-5,.,TRBJ2-1,.,TGTGCTAGTGGGCAGGGGAACCACAATGAGCAGTTCTTC,CASGQGNHNEQFF
TRBV15,few,TRBJ1-2,TRBD1,TGTGCCACCAGCGCACACAGGGGCCTCTATGGCTACACCTTC,CATSAHRGLYGYTF
TRBV7-9,.,TRBJ1-6,.,TGTGCCAGCAGCTATGGGACAAACAACGCCCTCCACTTT,CASSYGTNNALHF
TRBV5-4,.,TRBJ1-2,TRBD1,TGTGCCGTACACGGAGTGGGACAGGGAAGCTATGGCTACACCTTC,CAVHGVGQGSYGYTF
TRBV11-2,few,TRBJ2-7,TRBD2,TGTGCCAGCAGCCCGGGACTAGCGGACGCCTACGAGCAGTACTTC,CASSPGLADAYEQYF
TRBV7-3,.,TRBJ1-2,.,TGTGCCAGCAGCTTAAGCGCTGGGATCGGCTACACCTTC,CASSLSAGIGYTF
TRBV15,.,TRBJ2-2,.,TGTGCCACCAGCAGAGATCGCGCGGCCGGGGAGCTGTTTTTT,CATSRDRAAGELFF
TRBV28,.,TRBJ1-2,.,TGTGCCAGCAGTTTGGAGGGGATACACTATGGCTACACCTTC,CASSLEGIHYGYTF
TRBV2,.,TRBJ1-6,.,TGTGCCAGCAGAATACAGGGATATAATTCACCCCTCCACTTT,CASRIQGYNSPLHF
TRBV5-1,.,TRBJ2-1,TRBD2,TGCGCCAGCAGCTCATCAACTAGCGGGAGGGCGAATGAGCAGTTCTTC,CASSSSTSGRANEQFF
TRBV28,few,TRBJ2-7,.,TGTGCCAGCAGTTACGGACGGAGCTACGAGCAGTACTTC,CASSYGRSYEQYF
TRBV6-1,.,TRBJ2-7,.,TGTGCCAGCAGTCTATCCCGGGACCTATCCTACGAGCAGTACTTC,CASSLSRDLSYEQYF
TRBV5-6,.,TRBJ2-1,.,TGTGCCAGCAGCTTGGACTTATACAATGAGCAGTTCTTC,CASSLDLYNEQFF
TRBV28,.,TRBJ1-2,.,TGTGCCAGCATGGGGGGGAATGGCTACACCTTC,CASMGGNGYTF
TRBV7-2,.,TRBJ2-4,.,TGTGCCAGCAGCTCTACCGGGGGCAAAAACATTCAGTACTTC,CASSSTGGKNIQYF
TRBV25-1,.,TRBJ2-5,TRBD2,TGTGCCAGCAGTGCCGGGGGTAGCGGGAGAAATCGGGAGACCCAGTACTTC,CASSAGGSGRNRETQYF
TRBV27,.,TRBJ1-6,.,TGTGCCAGCAGTTCAACTAGGACCTCCTATAATTCACCCCTCCACTTT,CASSSTRTSYNSPLHF
TRBV7-9,.,TRBJ2-3,.,TGTGCCAGCAGCCGCACAAGCACAGATACGCAGTATTTT,CASSRTSTDTQYF
TRBV9,.,TRBJ2-3,TRBD2,TGTGCCAGCAGCCCCCGGGAGGGTTCCACAGATACGCAGTATTTT,CASSPREGSTDTQYF
TRBV7-9,.,TRBJ2-1,.,TGTGCCAGCACACAAGGGGCAGTCTACAATGAGCAGTTCTTC,CASTQGAVYNEQFF
TRBV2,.,TRBJ2-5,.,TGTGCCAGCAGTGGTGAGCGGGAAGAGACCCAGTACTTC,CASSGEREETQYF
TRBV18,.,TRBJ1-1,.,TGTGCCAGCTCACCACAAGCGAACACTGAAGCTTTCTTT,CASSPQANTEAFF